The sequence of this TCR beta chain was determined in a study of blood T cell repertoires in COVID-19. Under the authors' procedure: Amplification with reference gene primers provided the estimates of nucleated cell counts. Clones were read by immunoSEQ multiplex PCR, and TCRdb kept only the in-frame ones, dropping some. From that table come the V and J calls and clone size; the DNA was used to work out D and trimming. Of a few hundred thousand clones listed, approximately 81% are singletons. Trimming shortened V by 4 bases and J by 5 bases, and 8 bases separated the two germline ends. CDR1 GTSNPN and CDR2 SVGIG come from the germline V gene (reference sequence). The CDR3 contains 11 residues.

The sequenced sample was peripheral blood. This TCR derives from a man in his forties with acute or convalescent COVID-19. V usage is TRBV30 and J usage is TRBJ1-2, with TRBD1 as a possible D gene (6 bases). The CDR3 sequence: CAWTQGYGYTF. In DNA, the CDR3 is TGTGCCTGGACTCAGGGGTATGGCTACACCTTC.